The TCR beta chain described here comes from a study of T cells in Graves' hyperthyroidism and ophthalmopathy. Overall study results and limits: Clonotypes that were expanded in thyroid above 0.001 mostly appeared in blood too.

TCR beta CDR3 regions were amplified from RNA. The TCR CDR3 was amplified in a first-round RT-PCR using the HTBI primer set. TCRdb reanalysed the multiplex PCR reads using MiXCR and keeps one entry per CDR3 protein. The sample includes about 350,000 distinct CDR3 sequences, about 15% seen only once; the top ten take 20% to 25%. Stability of Graves' hyperthyroidism was defined as absent ophthalmopathy progression within 18 months. Researchers barred patients who had uncontrolled infection, other autoimmune disease, pregnancy or lactation. Each diagnosis was grounded in clinical symptoms, serum thyroxine and TRAb, thyroid ultrasound, and orbital computed tomography. This clonotype was observed a handful of times. Its specificity is not known. At one boundary the junction diverges from the germline segment, which might be a read error. The CDR3 runs 14 residues. Looked up from germline, CDR1 is DFQATT and CDR2 is SNEGSKA (reference sequence).

Specimen: blood. This receptor was taken from a young woman with Graves' hyperthyroidism. V gene TRBV20-1 combines with J gene TRBJ2-7; 11 nucleotides line up with TRBD2. CDR3 sequence (DNA): TGCAGTGCTAGGGTCCTAGCGGGGGGCTACGAGCACTACTTC. Residues: CSARVLAGGYEHYF.